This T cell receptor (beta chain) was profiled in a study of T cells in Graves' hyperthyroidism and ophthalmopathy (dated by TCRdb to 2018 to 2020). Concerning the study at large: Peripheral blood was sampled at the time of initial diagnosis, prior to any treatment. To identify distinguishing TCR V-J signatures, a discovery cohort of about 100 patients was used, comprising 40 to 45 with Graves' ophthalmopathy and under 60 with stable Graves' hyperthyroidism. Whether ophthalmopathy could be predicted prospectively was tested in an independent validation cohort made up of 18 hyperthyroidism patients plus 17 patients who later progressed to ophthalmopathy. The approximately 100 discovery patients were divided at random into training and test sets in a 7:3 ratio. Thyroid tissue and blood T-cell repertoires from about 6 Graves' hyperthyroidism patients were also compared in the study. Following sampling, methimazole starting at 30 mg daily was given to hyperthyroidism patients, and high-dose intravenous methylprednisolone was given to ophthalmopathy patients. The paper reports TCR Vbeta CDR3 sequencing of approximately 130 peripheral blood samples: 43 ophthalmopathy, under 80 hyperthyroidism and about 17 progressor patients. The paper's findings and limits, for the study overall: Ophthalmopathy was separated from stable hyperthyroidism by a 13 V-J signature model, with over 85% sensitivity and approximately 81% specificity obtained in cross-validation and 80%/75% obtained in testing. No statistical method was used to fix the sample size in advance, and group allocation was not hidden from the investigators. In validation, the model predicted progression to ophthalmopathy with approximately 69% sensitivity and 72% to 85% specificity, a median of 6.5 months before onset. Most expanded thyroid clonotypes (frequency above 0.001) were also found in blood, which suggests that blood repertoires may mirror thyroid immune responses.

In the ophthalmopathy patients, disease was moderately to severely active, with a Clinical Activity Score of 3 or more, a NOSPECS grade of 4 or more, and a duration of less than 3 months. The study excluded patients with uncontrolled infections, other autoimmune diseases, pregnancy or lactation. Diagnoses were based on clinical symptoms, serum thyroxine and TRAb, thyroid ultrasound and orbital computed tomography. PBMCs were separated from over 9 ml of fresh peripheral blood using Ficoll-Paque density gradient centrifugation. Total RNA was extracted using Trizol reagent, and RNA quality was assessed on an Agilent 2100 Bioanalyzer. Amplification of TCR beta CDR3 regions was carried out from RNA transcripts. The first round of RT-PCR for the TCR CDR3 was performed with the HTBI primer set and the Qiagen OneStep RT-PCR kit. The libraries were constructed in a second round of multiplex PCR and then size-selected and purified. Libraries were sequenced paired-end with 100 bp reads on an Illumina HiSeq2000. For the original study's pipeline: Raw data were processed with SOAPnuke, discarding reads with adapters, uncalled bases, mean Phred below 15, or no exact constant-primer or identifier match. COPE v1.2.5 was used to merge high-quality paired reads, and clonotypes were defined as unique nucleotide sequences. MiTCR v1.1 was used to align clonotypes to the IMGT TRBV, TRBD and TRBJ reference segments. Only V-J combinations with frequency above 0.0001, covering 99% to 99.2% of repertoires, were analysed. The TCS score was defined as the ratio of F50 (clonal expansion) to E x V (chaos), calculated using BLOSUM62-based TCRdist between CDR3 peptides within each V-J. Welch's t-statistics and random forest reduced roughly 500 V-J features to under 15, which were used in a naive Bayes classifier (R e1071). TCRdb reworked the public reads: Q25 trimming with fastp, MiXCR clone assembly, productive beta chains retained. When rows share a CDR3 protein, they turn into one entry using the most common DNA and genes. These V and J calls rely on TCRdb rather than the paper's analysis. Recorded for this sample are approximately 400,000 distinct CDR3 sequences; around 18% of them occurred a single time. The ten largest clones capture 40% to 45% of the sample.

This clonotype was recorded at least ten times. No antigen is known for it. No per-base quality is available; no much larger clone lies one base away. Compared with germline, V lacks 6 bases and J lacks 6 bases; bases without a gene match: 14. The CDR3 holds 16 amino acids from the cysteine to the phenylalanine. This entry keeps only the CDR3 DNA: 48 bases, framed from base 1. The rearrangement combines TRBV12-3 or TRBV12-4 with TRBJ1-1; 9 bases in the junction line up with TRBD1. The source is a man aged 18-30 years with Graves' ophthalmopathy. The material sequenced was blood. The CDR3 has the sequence CASRGGGTGLVAEAFF. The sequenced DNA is TGTGCCAGCAGAGGGGGGGGGACAGGGTTGGTGGCTGAAGCTTTCTTT.